A single sample is the source of the 10 T cell receptor beta chains below, sequenced in a study of blood T cell repertoires in COVID-19. Produced via immunoSEQ multiplex PCR; TCRdb's table is partial and in-frame only. The sample has about 90,000 clones, around 88% seen once. The material sequenced was peripheral blood. The receptors come from a man aged 80 or over with active or convalescent COVID-19.

This clone came up once. The chain carries TRBV7-2 and TRBJ2-5, with D perhaps matching TRBD2 (6 bases). CDR3 length equals 14 residues. V was trimmed by 4 bases and J by 4 bases, leaving 13 bases between them. Germline CDR1 SGHTA, CDR2 FQGNSA. DNA for the CDR3: TGTGCCAGCAGCTACAAGAGCGGGCGAGAGACCCAGTACTTC. It translates to CASSYKSGRETQYF.

The gene calls are TRBV21-1 and TRBJ1-3. TRBV21-1 is annotated as a pseudogene. The CDR3 totals 16 residues. CDR3 DNA: TGTGCCACCCCCCTGGGGGGGAGAAGCTCTGGAAACACCATATATTTT. Translating gives CATPLGGRSSGNTIYF.

The chain recombines TRBV5-6 with TRBJ2-7; D is ambiguous. There are 17 residues in the CDR3. Germline V gives CDR1 SGHDT, CDR2 YYEEEE. The V end lost 0 bases, the J end lost 2 bases, and 18 bases lay between the germline ends. The CDR3: CASSLGSYTALPYEQYF. The CDR3 DNA follows: TGTGCCAGCAGCTTGGGCTCCTATACCGCCCTACCCTACGAGCAGTACTTC.

The V call is TRBV5-4, the J call TRBJ2-7; D is possibly TRBD1 (6 bases). Germline CDR1 is SGHNT and CDR2 is YYREEE (reference sequence). The CDR3 has 15 residues. Trimming stripped 2 bases from V and 0 bases from J, with 12 bases between. The CDR3 DNA reads TGTGCCAGCAGCTTAGGGGGATATAGCTCCTACGAGCAGTACTTC. Translated: CASSLGGYSSYEQYF.

Comments on this clone: This CDR3 is also generated by other DNA sequences in the sample. The rearrangement uses TRBV6-2 or TRBV6-3 and TRBJ2-7; 11 bases are a match to TRBD1. Germline V CDR1 and CDR2: MNHEY, SVGEGT. The ends lost 5 bases at V and 0 bases at J; junction bases unmatched: 0. CDR3 length equals 14 residues. CDR3 coding DNA: TGTGCCAGCAGTGGGACAGGGGGCTCCTACGAGCAGTACTTC. As protein: CASSGTGGSYEQYF.

The V call is TRBV21-1, the J call TRBJ2-3; the table's D call, TRBD2, has no DNA check behind it. TRBV21-1 is an annotated pseudogene. CDR3 size: 18 residues. The CDR3 spells CASSTRRNSGLFNDTQYF. Written as DNA, the CDR3 is TGTGCCAGCAGCACACGACGTAATTCGGGACTCTTTAATGATACGCAGTATTTT.

This clone has just one count. The V and J genes are TRBV29-1 and TRBJ2-2; TRBD1 is a possible D gene (6 bases). Trimming cost V 6 bases and J 4 bases, with 18 bases left between them. This CDR3 region has 15 residues. Germline-derived CDR1 and CDR2 are SQVTM and ANQGSEA. The CDR3 nucleotides are TGCAGCGTGAAGGAACCGGGACACTTCACCGGGGAGCTGTTTTTT. The encoded protein is CSVKEPGHFTGELFF.

About this clone: Compared with germline, one end of the junction differs, possibly owing to a read error. The V call is TRBV7-7, the J call TRBJ2-2; 14 bases align to TRBD2. The CDR3 totals 18 residues. CDR1 and CDR2 (germline): SSHAT, FNYEAQ (reference sequence). The CDR3 DNA reads TGTGCTAGCAGCTTACCTGGACTAGCGGGGGGGAACACCGGGGAGCTGTTTTTT. Its translation: CASSLPGLAGGNTGELFF.

This clone was counted once. The chain links TRBV7-9 to TRBJ2-1, with 10 bases identical to TRBD2. CDR3 length equals 16 residues. Germline-derived CDR1 and CDR2 are SEHNR and FQNEAQ (reference sequence). V trimming: 3 bases; J trimming: 2 bases; junction bases outside the gene matches: 4. Here the CDR3 reads CASSLWLAGAYNEQFF. The CDR3 DNA is TGTGCCAGCAGCTTGTGGCTAGCGGGAGCCTACAATGAGCAGTTCTTC.

The gene calls are TRBV19 and TRBJ1-3; D not certain. V was pared by 8 bases and J by 4 bases, with 9 bases between. The CDR3 covers 12 residues. CDR1 and CDR2 (germline): LNHDA, SQIVND (reference sequence). CDR3 bases: TGTGCCAGTCGGGAGAGCGGAAACACCATATATTTT. Translation gives CASRESGNTIYF.